This T cell receptor (beta chain) is drawn from a study of T cell responses to AZD1222 COVID-19 vaccine. The CDR3 has 15 amino acids. V was pared by 4 bases and J by 5 bases, with 8 bases of the junction left unmatched. Germline loops: CDR1 SGHDT, CDR2 YYEEEE. A note on this clone: What it binds is not known.

Whole-study results and caveats: The span of vaccine-associated CD4 TCRs extended across spike, with dominance at 160-218 and 743-854. Donors, mostly white British, included more females; clonal diversity was possibly underestimated.

Here immunoSEQ multiplex PCR was the method, and the copy in TCRdb shows in-frame clones only, minus some. The table records approximately 200,000 clones, 85% to 90% of them present only once. The clonotype originates from an adult in good health. The sequenced sample was peripheral blood, obtained on day 0 of AZD1222 vaccination. V gene TRBV5-6 combines with J gene TRBJ2-5; 10 nucleotides line up with TRBD2. CDR3 DNA sequence: TGTGCCAGCAGCCCCGTCCTAGCGGGGGCCGAGACCCAGTACTTC. This sequence encodes CASSPVLAGAETQYF.